Listed here are 16 T cell receptor beta chains from one sample, sequenced in a study of T cells in Graves' hyperthyroidism and ophthalmopathy. RNA transcripts gave rise to amplified TCR beta CDR3 regions. RT-PCR in the first round (using the HTBI primer set) targeted the TCR CDR3. TCRdb re-called the multiplex PCR reads with MiXCR, one entry per CDR3 protein. This sample carries roughly 700,000 distinct CDR3 sequences, roughly 17% of them seen once, and the ten largest clones take around 15%. The sequencing input was blood. The receptors were gathered from a man in his fifties with Graves' hyperthyroidism.

This clonotype appeared a few times. The CDR3 nucleotides are TGTGCCAGCAGTTTGTCGACTAGCGCCGGGGAGCTGTTTTTT. Translation: CASSLSTSAGELFF. The rearrangement joins TRBV27 to TRBJ2-2; the match to TRBD2 covers 8 bases. V dropped 3 bases and J dropped 6; count of bases not matched to a gene: 3. The CDR3 contains 14 residues. Per the germline V gene, CDR1 is MNHEY and CDR2 is SMNVEV (reference sequence).

This clonotype was detected many times. V gene TRBV6-2 or TRBV6-3 combines with J gene TRBJ2-6; TRBD1 agrees at 10 bases. J gave up 3 bases and V 6 bases, and 5 bases lay outside the gene matches. The CDR3 consists of 16 residues. Looked up from germline, CDR1 is MNHEY and CDR2 is SVGEGT. The CDR3 here is CASSSDRGNGANVLTF. CDR3 nucleotides: TGTGCCAGCAGCTCGGACAGGGGGAATGGGGCCAACGTCCTGACTTTC.

This clonotype showed up many times. The V and J genes are TRBV28 and TRBJ2-7, with D perhaps being TRBD1 or TRBD2 (5 bases each). Trimming stripped 5 bases from V and 4 bases from J, with 18 bases between. The CDR3 extends over 15 amino acids. The germline CDR1 and CDR2 sequences are MDHEN and SYDVKM. In nucleotides, the CDR3 is TGTGCCAGCAGTCCGGCGGGTCCAGGGCTATACGAGCAGTACTTC. Protein: CASSPAGPGLYEQYF.

This clonotype has more than one count but fewer than ten. V usage is TRBV18 and J usage is TRBJ2-5, with no clear D. The CDR3 is 13 amino acids. CDR1 KGHSH and CDR2 LQKENI come from the germline V gene. The V end was cut by 4 bases, the J end by 3 bases, with 9 bases between. The CDR3 nucleotides read TGTGCCAGCTCACAGGGCATGGAAGAGACCCAGTACTTC. Translating it yields CASSQGMEETQYF.

The V call is TRBV28, the J call TRBJ2-5; D might be TRBD1 (6 bases). V gave up 4 bases and J gave up 5 bases, with 14 bases separating them. From germline, CDR1 is MDHEN and CDR2 SYDVKM. This CDR3 region has 14 residues. Here the CDR3 DNA reads TGTGCCAGCAGTTCAGGACAGCGATTCGAGACCCAGTACTTC. This gives the protein CASSSGQRFETQYF.

On this clonotype: One base away lies a much larger clone, so this may be a sequencing read error. V is TRBV10-3 and J is TRBJ2-1, with TRBD2 identical over 13 bases. This CDR3 has 18 residues. Germline CDR1 and CDR2: ENHRY and SYGVKD. The DNA of the CDR3 is TGTGCCATCAGTTCCAGGACTAGCGGGAGACTGTCCTACAATGGGCAGTTCTTC. Its protein product is CAISSRTSGRLSYNGQFF.

There are many counts of this clonotype. The chain has TRBV6-4 and TRBJ1-1, with a weak D call TRBD1 (5 bases). Trimming pared 4 bases from V and 4 bases from J, leaving 13 bases between. From germline, CDR1 is MRHNA and CDR2 SNTAGT. The CDR3 is 14 residues long. The CDR3 region has the DNA TGTGCCAGCAGTGCCGAGACGGGGGGCACTGAAGCTTTCTTT. It is translated as CASSAETGGTEAFF.

This clonotype came up a few times. The chain joins TRBV20-1 to TRBJ2-1, with D perhaps TRBD2 (6 bases). The CDR3 is 12 amino acids. The V gene's germline CDR1 is DFQATT and CDR2 SNEGSKA (reference sequence). Trimming left V 7 bases short and J 4 bases short, with 11 bases between. CDR3 in amino acids: CSEASEYNEQFF. The CDR3 DNA sequence: TGCAGTGAGGCTAGCGAGTACAATGAGCAGTTCTTC.

CDR3 bases: TGTGCCGCCGGGACAGGGGTCTACGAGCAGTACTTC. Its protein product is CAAGTGVYEQYF. The chain combines TRBV6-1 with TRBJ2-7; 10 bases are a match to TRBD1. This CDR3 spans 12 amino acids. CDR1 is MNHNS and CDR2 is SASEGT in the germline V gene. V trimming: 11 bases; J trimming: 3 bases; junction bases outside the gene matches: 4.

The rearrangement joins TRBV24-1 to TRBJ2-1; 12 nucleotides line up with TRBD2. Germline values: CDR1 KGHDR, CDR2 SFDVKD. This CDR3 is built from 16 residues. Trimming cost V 1 base and J 6 bases; bases outside gene matches: 3. This chain's CDR3 is CATSDFASGRANEQFF. CDR3 DNA sequence: TGTGCCACCAGTGATTTTGCTAGCGGGAGGGCCAATGAGCAGTTCTTC.

V gene TRBV29-1 combines with J gene TRBJ2-7, with no clear D. CDR1 and CDR2 from the germline V gene are SQVTM and ANQGSEA. The CDR3 has 12 amino acids. The V end lost 6 bases, the J end lost 1 base, and 10 bases lay between the germline ends. CDR3: CSVQDGSYEQYF. CDR3 in DNA: TGCAGCGTCCAGGACGGGTCCTACGAGCAGTACTTC.

The genes are TRBV7-9 and TRBJ2-5; no reliable D call. Trimming left V 2 bases short and J 0 bases short, with 10 bases between. Germline CDR1 SEHNR, CDR2 FQNEAQ (reference sequence). The CDR3 totals 15 residues. The CDR3 nucleotides are TGTGCCAGCAGCTTAACCGGCTGGGACCAAGAGACCCAGTACTTC. This encodes CASSLTGWDQETQYF.

This clonotype was seen at least ten times. The chain carries TRBV7-3 and TRBJ2-5; TRBD2 matches 11 bases. The CDR3 length is 16 residues. Germline V gene data show CDR1 as SGHTA and CDR2 as FQGTGA. V shed 5 bases, J shed 3 bases, and the junction held 8 bases outside the gene matches. Here the CDR3 reads CASSPTSGRGEETQYF. As DNA, the CDR3 is TGTGCCAGCAGCCCAACTAGCGGGAGAGGAGAAGAGACCCAGTACTTC.

This clonotype came up many times. The chain recombines TRBV7-8 with TRBJ2-2; the D gene is possibly TRBD2 (5 bases). CDR3 length: 13 amino acids. Germline V CDR1 and CDR2: SGHVS, FQNEAQ. V lost 1 base and J lost 6, with 6 bases in between. The DNA for the CDR3 is TGTGCCAGCAGCTTAGGAGGGTCCGGGGAGCTGTTTTTT. This translates into CASSLGGSGELFF.

This clonotype was observed at least ten times. J is TRBJ2-7 and V is TRBV2; D is undetermined. V lost 10 bases and J lost 2, with 12 bases in between. CDR1 is SNHLY, CDR2 FYNNEI, per germline. The CDR3 is 12 residues long. The CDR3 sequence is CATQGWAYEQYF. The CDR3 nucleotides read TGTGCCACACAAGGATGGGCCTACGAGCAGTACTTC.

In this sample, this clonotype turned up many times. The CDR3 here is CSARSRTSGNTDTQYF. The CDR3 DNA sequence: TGCAGTGCTAGATCTCGGACTAGCGGAAACACAGATACGCAGTATTTT. The V call is TRBV20-1, the J call TRBJ2-3, with 10 nucleotides matching TRBD2. CDR1 and CDR2 from the germline V gene are DFQATT and SNEGSKA (reference sequence). CDR3 size: 16 residues. The junction had 7 bases not matched to a gene; V was cut back by 2 bases and J by 2 bases.